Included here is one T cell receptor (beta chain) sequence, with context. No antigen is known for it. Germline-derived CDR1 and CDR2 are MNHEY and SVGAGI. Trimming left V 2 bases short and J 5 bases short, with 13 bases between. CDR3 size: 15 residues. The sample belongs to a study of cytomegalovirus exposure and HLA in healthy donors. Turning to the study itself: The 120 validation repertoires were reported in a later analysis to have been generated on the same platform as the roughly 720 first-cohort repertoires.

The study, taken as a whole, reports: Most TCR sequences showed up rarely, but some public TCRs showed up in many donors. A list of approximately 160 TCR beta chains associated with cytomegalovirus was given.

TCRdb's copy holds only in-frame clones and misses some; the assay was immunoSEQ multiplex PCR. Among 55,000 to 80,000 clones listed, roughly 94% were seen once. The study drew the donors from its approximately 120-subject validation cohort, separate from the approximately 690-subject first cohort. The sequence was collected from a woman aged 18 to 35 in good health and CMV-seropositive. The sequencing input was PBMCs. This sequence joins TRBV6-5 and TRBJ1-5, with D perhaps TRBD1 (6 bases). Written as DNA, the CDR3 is TGTGCCAGCAGTTACGGTCAACAGGGACATCAGCCCCAGCATTTT. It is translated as CASSYGQQGHQPQHF.